This TCR beta chain was identified during a study of T-cell reconstitution after alpha-beta-depleted transplantation in children. Unique molecular identifiers were built into the TCRbeta library. MiXCR, run by TCRdb on the PCR reads, gives a single entry per CDR3 protein. The repertoire holds under 450,000 distinct CDR3 sequences, with 10% to 15% as singletons. The CDR3 spans 13 residues. Germline lookup yields CDR1 MNHNY and CDR2 SVGAGI (reference sequence). Trimming stripped 2 bases from V and 5 bases from J, with 10 bases between. This clonotype showed up just a few times. This receptor was obtained from a human donor who donated a stem cell graft to a child with Fanconi anemia. The material was PBMCs, obtained from the stem cell graft. This chain links TRBV6-6 with TRBJ2-7; D is possibly TRBD2 (5 bases). This CDR3 is CASSYHGGNEQYF. The CDR3 DNA reads as TGTGCCAGCAGTTACCATGGAGGAAACGAGCAGTACTTC.